The T cell receptor beta chain described here comes from a study of beta chain features in type 1 diabetes. Broader study findings: cDNA-based sequencing might over-represent cells highly expressing TCR. Among patients with Type 1 diabetes, TCRB CDR3s were moderately but significantly shorter in every one of the four CD4+ subsets.

V was clipped by 7 bases and J by 12 bases, with 19 bases between them. The CDR3 contains 13 residues. The germline V gene encodes CDR1 ENHRY and CDR2 SYGVKD. Regarding this clone: The target antigen is unknown.

cDNA synthesis used the whole RNA isolate, giving expressed TCRB sequences. About 3.57 million reads, on average, came from each naive, central memory and regulatory T cell sample. Assay used: immunoSEQ multiplex PCR; TCRdb lists only in-frame clones, some missing. The sample records about 230,000 clones, under 20% being singletons. This receptor was identified in a man aged 30 to 39 with type 1 diabetes. V usage is TRBV10-3 and J usage is TRBJ2-1; D is ambiguous. The sequenced sample was naive CD4+ T cells from blood. The CDR3 is CAITSGEERGQFF. For the CDR3, the DNA is TGTGCCATCACATCCGGAGAGGAGCGAGGGCAGTTCTTC.